A single sample is the source of the 17 T cell receptor beta chains below, sequenced in a study of T cells in tumors after PD-1 blockade. Data came from immunoSEQ multiplex PCR; TCRdb stores just in-frame clones and leaves some out. The data contain around 50,000 clones, 75% to 80% of them singletons. This specimen was PBMCs, taken before anti-PD-1 treatment. These receptors were taken from a human donor with basal cell carcinoma.

The chain links TRBV30 to TRBJ1-1, with 8 bases matching TRBD1. The V and J ends lost 5 bases and 6 bases, in that order; junction bases with no gene match: 5. Looked up from germline, CDR1 is GTSNPN and CDR2 is SVGIG (reference sequence). This CDR3 has 12 residues. The CDR3 reads CAWQQGVPEAFF. The CDR3 bases are TGTGCCTGGCAACAGGGGGTCCCTGAAGCTTTCTTT.

The J gene is TRBJ2-1, the V gene TRBV28; D may be TRBD1 (6 bases). Germline V gene sequence: CDR1 MDHEN, CDR2 SYDVKM. The CDR3 runs to 15 residues. Between the trimmed V and J ends, which lost 6 bases and 4 bases, there was a span of 16 bases. The CDR3 region has the DNA TGTGCCAGCAGGGGGTCCGGGACATATTACAATGAGCAGTTCTTC. Protein product: CASRGSGTYYNEQFF.

The count of this clone is one. The chain has TRBV7-9 and TRBJ1-2, with D perhaps TRBD1 (5 bases). Between the trimmed V and J ends, which lost 5 bases and 10 bases, there was a span of 14 bases. This CDR3 spans 12 amino acids. The germline V gene encodes CDR1 SEHNR and CDR2 FQNEAQ (reference sequence). CDR3 DNA: TGTGCCAGCAGCCCGTCGGCGGGGGACTACACCTTC. This gives the protein CASSPSAGDYTF.

V usage is TRBV9 and J usage is TRBJ1-6; weak D call: TRBD1 (5 bases). The CDR3 is made up of 14 amino acids. The V and J ends lost 0 bases and 8 bases respectively, with 9 bases between them. Germline values: CDR1 SGDLS, CDR2 YYNGEE. The CDR3 loop reads CASSVDDSDSPLHF. The CDR3 DNA reads TGTGCCAGCAGCGTAGACGACAGCGATTCACCCCTCCACTTT.

The chain combines TRBV5-1 with TRBJ1-1; D is undetermined. V was trimmed by 3 bases and J by 1 base, leaving 7 bases between them. CDR1 SGHRS and CDR2 YFSETQ come from the germline V gene. The CDR3 totals 13 residues. The CDR3 DNA sequence: TGCGCCAGCAGCTCAACAGAGAACACTGAAGCTTTCTTT. It encodes CASSSTENTEAFF.

The rearrangement joins TRBV4-1 to TRBJ2-7; D is unresolved. The CDR3 spans 16 residues. CDR1 is MGHRA, CDR2 YSYEKL, per germline. The ends were cut back, 5 bases at V and 2 bases at J, with 19 bases in the middle. This CDR3 is CASSNAGSSPPYEQYF. The CDR3 nucleotides are TGCGCCAGCAGCAACGCTGGCAGTTCTCCACCCTACGAGCAGTACTTC.

CDR3 protein: CASSQEDGRASETQYF. CDR3 DNA: TGTGCCAGCAGCCAAGAGGACGGGAGAGCTTCAGAGACCCAGTACTTC. V usage is TRBV3-1 (or the pseudogene TRBV3-2) and J usage is TRBJ2-5; D might be TRBD2 (6 bases). The CDR3 length is 16 residues. Germline values: CDR1 LGHDT, CDR2 YNNKEL (reference sequence). V was clipped by 0 bases and J by 4 bases, with 15 bases between them.

This chain links TRBV9 with TRBJ1-1; TRBD1 matches at 7 bases. The CDR3 consists of 15 residues. Germline V lookup: CDR1 SGDLS, CDR2 YYNGEE. The V and J ends lost 3 bases and 0 bases, in that order; junction bases with no gene match: 5. DNA for the CDR3: TGTGCCAGCAGCGGACAGGGTGGTATGAACACTGAAGCTTTCTTT. This sequence encodes CASSGQGGMNTEAFF.

The chain carries TRBV9 and TRBJ2-5; D perhaps matches TRBD1 (6 bases). CDR1 and CDR2 (germline): SGDLS, YYNGEE. The CDR3 is 14 residues long. Trimming stripped 0 bases from V and 1 base from J, with 7 bases between. The CDR3 DNA sequence: TGTGCCAGCAGCGTAGCAGGGGTCCAAGAGACCCAGTACTTC. Protein product: CASSVAGVQETQYF.

This clone has a single count. The CDR3 reads CASSSPGQHYGYTF. The CDR3 DNA follows: TGCGCCAGCAGCTCCCCCGGACAGCACTATGGCTACACCTTC. The chain joins TRBV5-1 to TRBJ1-2; TRBD1 might be the D (6 bases). CDR1 SGHRS and CDR2 YFSETQ come from the germline V gene. The CDR3 runs 14 residues. V dropped 3 bases and J dropped 3 bases, with 12 bases sitting between them.

This sequence joins TRBV28 and TRBJ1-2, with D maybe TRBD1 (6 bases). The CDR3 is 15 residues long. Germline V gene data show CDR1 as MDHEN and CDR2 as SYDVKM. V shed 3 bases and J shed 2 bases, with 13 bases lying between them. DNA of the CDR3: TGTGCCAGCAGTTTCACAGGGACGGGGAACTATGGCTACACCTTC. Amino acids: CASSFTGTGNYGYTF.

J is TRBJ1-2 and V is TRBV6-5, with D perhaps TRBD1 (6 bases). Per germline, CDR1 MNHEY and CDR2 SVGAGI. V lost 6 bases to trimming and J lost 3 bases, with 11 bases between them. This CDR3 has 13 amino acids. CDR3 DNA: TGTGCCAGCAGGACGGACAGATACTATGGCTACACCTTC. Residues: CASRTDRYYGYTF.

There are a few counts of this clone. The chain combines TRBV19 with TRBJ1-6, with TRBD1 identical over 7 bases. V lost 6 bases, J lost 9 bases, and 17 bases stayed unmatched. Germline CDR1 and CDR2: LNHDA and SQIVND (reference sequence). CDR3 length: 17 residues. The CDR3 region is CASRTSGQPGGSSPLHF. CDR3 in DNA: TGTGCCAGTAGAACCTCGGGACAGCCAGGGGGGAGTTCACCCCTCCACTTT.

This chain connects TRBV5-6 to TRBJ2-4; perhaps TRBD1 as D (6 bases). The CDR3 is 15 amino acids. Germline loops: CDR1 SGHDT, CDR2 YYEEEE. The V end was cut by 3 bases, the J end by 3 bases, with 13 bases between. CDR3 sequence: CASSSADRNKNIQYF. The CDR3 nucleotides read TGTGCCAGCAGCTCCGCTGACAGGAACAAAAACATTCAGTACTTC.

This clone was found once. The V and J genes are TRBV7-9 and TRBJ2-7, with TRBD1 matching 7 bases. Germline-derived CDR1 and CDR2 are SEHNR and FQNEAQ (reference sequence). The trim removed 6 bases at V and 4 bases at J, leaving 6 bases unmatched. The CDR3 runs 13 residues. As DNA, the CDR3 is TGTGCCAGCAGTCGTGGGACAGCATACGAGCAGTACTTC. Protein sequence: CASSRGTAYEQYF. Looking up the rest from reference TRBV7-9 and TRBJ2-7 gives the full variable domain: DTGVSQNPRHKITKRGQNVTFRCDPISEHNRLYWYRQTLGQGPEFLTYFQNEAQLEKSRLLSDRFSAERPKGSFSTLEIQRTEQGDSAMYLCASSRGTAYEQYFGPGTRLTVT.

There are many counts of this clone. This chain uses TRBV5-1 with TRBJ2-7; 9 positions agree with TRBD2. The germline V gene has CDR1 SGHRS and CDR2 YFSETQ. The CDR3 sequence is 14 residues long. J was trimmed by 4 bases and V by 3 bases; bases with no gene match: 5. The CDR3 reads CASSSGLAAYEQYF. The CDR3 DNA follows: TGCGCCAGCAGCTCGGGACTAGCAGCTTACGAGCAGTACTTC.

The V and J genes are TRBV18 and TRBJ1-1; TRBD1 matches at 8 bases. This CDR3 comprises 14 residues. Germline V CDR1 and CDR2: KGHSH, LQKENI. Trimming removed 4 bases from V and 2 bases from J; junction bases left unmatched: 3. The CDR3 nucleotides read TGTGCCAGCTCACTAGACAGGGGAAACACTGAAGCTTTCTTT. This gives the protein CASSLDRGNTEAFF. Combining the CDR3 with reference TRBV18 and TRBJ1-1 gives the whole variable domain NAGVMQNPRHLVRRRGQEARLRCSPMKGHSHVYWYRQLPEEGLKFMVYLQKENIIDESGMPKERFSAEFPKEGPSILRIQQVVRGDSAAYFCASSLDRGNTEAFFGQGTRLTVV.